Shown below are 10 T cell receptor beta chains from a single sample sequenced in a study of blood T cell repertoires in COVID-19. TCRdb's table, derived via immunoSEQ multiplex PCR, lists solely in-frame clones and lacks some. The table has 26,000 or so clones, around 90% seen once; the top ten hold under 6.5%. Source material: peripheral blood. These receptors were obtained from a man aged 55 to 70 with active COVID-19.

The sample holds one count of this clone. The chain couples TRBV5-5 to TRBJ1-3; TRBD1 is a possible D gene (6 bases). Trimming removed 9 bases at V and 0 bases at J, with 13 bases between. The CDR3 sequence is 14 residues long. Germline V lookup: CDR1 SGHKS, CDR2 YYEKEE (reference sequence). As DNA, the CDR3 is TGTGCCACTAGGGACACCCGCTCTGGAAACACCATATATTTT. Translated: CATRDTRSGNTIYF.

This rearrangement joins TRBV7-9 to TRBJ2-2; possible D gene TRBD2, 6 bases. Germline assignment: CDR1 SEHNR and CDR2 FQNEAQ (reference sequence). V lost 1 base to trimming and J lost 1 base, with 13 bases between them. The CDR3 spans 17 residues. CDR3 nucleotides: TGTGCCAGCAGCTTAGTAGGGGTAGCGGAGAACACCGGGGAGCTGTTTTTT. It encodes CASSLVGVAENTGELFF.

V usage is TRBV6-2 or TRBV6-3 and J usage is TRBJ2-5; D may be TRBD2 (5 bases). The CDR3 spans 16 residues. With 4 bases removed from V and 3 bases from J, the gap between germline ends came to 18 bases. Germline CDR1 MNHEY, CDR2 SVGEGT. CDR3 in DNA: TGTGCCAGCAGTTCAGTTTCTAGAGGGAGAGAAGAGACCCAGTACTTC. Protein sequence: CASSSVSRGREETQYF.

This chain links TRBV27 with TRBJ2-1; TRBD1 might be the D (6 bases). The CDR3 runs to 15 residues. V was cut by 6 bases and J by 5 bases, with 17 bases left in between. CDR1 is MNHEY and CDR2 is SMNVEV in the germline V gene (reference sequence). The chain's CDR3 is CASSLTGYRHNEQFF. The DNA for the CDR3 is TGTGCCAGCAGCCTCACAGGGTATAGGCACAATGAGCAGTTCTTC.

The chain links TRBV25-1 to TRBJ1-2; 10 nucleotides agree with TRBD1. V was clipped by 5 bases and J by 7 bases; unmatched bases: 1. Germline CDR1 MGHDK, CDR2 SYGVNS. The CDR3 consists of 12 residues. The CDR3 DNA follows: TGTGCCAGCAGTTGGGACAGGGGTGGCTACACCTTC. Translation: CASSWDRGGYTF.

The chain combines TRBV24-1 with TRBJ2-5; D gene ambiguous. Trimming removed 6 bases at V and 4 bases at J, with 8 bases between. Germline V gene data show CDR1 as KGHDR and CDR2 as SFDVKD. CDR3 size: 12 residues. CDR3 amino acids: CATSRGPETQYF. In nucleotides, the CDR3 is TGTGCCACCAGTAGAGGTCCAGAGACCCAGTACTTC.

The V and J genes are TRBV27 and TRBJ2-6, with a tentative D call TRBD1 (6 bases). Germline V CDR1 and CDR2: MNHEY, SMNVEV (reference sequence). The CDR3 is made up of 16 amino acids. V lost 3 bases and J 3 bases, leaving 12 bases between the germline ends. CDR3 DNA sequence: TGTGCCAGCAGTTTTATGGGGGCAAGTGGGGCCAACGTCCTGACTTTC. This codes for CASSFMGASGANVLTF.

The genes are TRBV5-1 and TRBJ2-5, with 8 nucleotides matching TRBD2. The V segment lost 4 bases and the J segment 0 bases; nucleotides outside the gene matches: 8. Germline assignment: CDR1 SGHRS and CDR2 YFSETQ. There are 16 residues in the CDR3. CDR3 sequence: CASSGSLAGYQETQYF. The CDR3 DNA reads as TGCGCCAGCAGCGGGTCGTTAGCGGGATACCAAGAGACCCAGTACTTC.

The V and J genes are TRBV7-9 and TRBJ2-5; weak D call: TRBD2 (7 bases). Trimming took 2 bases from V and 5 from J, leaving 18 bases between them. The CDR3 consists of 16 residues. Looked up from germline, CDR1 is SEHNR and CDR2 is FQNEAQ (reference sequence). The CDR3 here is CASSLPAGASTETQYF. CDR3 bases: TGTGCCAGCAGCTTACCCGCGGGGGCCTCGACGGAGACCCAGTACTTC.

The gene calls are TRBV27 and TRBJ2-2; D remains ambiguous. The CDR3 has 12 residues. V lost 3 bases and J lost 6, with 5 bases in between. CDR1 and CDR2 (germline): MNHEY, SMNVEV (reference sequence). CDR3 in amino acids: CASSFSAGELFF. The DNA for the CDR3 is TGTGCCAGCAGTTTTTCTGCCGGGGAGCTGTTTTTT.